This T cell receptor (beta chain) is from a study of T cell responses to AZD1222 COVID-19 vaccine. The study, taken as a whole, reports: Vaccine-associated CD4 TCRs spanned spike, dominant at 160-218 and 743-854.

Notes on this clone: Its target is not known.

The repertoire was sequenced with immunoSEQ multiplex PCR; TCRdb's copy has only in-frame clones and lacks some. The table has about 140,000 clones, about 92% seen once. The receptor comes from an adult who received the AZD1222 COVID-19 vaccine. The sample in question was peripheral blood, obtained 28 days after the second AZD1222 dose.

In DNA form, the CDR3 reads TGTGCCAGCAGTTACCTCGGGGGGGGTAAGGCTTTCTTT. This translates into CASSYLGGGKAFF. V gene TRBV6-6 combines with J gene TRBJ1-1; maybe TRBD1 (5 bases). Germline CDR1 and CDR2: MNHNY and SVGAGI (reference sequence). V was cut by 2 bases and J by 11 bases, with 15 bases left in between. The length of the CDR3 is 13 residues.